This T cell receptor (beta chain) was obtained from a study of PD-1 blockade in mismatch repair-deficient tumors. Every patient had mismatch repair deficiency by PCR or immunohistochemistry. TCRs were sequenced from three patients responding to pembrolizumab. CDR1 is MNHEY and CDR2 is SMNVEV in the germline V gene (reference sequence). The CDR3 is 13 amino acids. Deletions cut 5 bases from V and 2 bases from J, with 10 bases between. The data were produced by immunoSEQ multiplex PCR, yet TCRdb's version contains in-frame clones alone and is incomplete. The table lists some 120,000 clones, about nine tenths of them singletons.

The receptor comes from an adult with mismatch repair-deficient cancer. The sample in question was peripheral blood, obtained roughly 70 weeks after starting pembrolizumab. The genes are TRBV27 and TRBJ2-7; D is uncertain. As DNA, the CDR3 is TGTGCCAGCAGTCTGCTTGGCCCCTACGAGCAGTACTTC. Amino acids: CASSLLGPYEQYF.